The subject of this entry is one TCR beta chain. TCRdb re-called the 5' RACE reads with MiXCR, one entry per CDR3 protein. The sample records 550,000 to 800,000 distinct CDR3 sequences, around 7.5% being singletons. Germline values: CDR1 DFQATT, CDR2 SNEGSKA (reference sequence). The CDR3 spans 17 residues. V lost 0 bases and J lost 5; bases outside the gene matches: 13. The entry originates in a study of identical twins. Separately, the same data were catalogued under a study of yellow fever vaccine responses in identical twins.

This chain joins TRBV20-1 and TRBJ2-5; 9 positions agree with TRBD1. Input material: PBMCs. This clonotype was obtained from a woman in her late teens or twenties in good health. The CDR3 DNA reads as TGCAGTGCTAGAGATCGAACAGGGGGCGGGGGTTGGGAGACCCAGTACTTC. Protein sequence: CSARDRTGGGGWETQYF.